The TCR beta chain described here comes from a study of blood T cell repertoires in COVID-19. In its sample, this clone was seen once. Recovery among Cohort 3 donors was established by two negative PCRs, clearance, or symptom resolution. Only in-frame clones appear in the TCRdb table, and some are missing; sequencing was by immunoSEQ multiplex PCR. The sample comprises about 270,000 clones, roughly nine tenths of which are singletons, and 2.6% rests with the top ten. The sequencing sample was made of PBMCs or T cells enriched from blood (not recorded which). The clonotype comes from a woman between 18 and 30 years old who had recovered from COVID-19.

CDR3 sequence: CAIRENLGDYGYTF. In nucleotides, the CDR3 is TGTGCCATCAGGGAGAACCTAGGCGACTATGGCTACACCTTC. V is TRBV10-3 and J is TRBJ1-2; D gene unclear. Germline CDR1 reads ENHRY; CDR2 reads SYGVKD. This CDR3 is built from 14 residues. The germline V and J ends were trimmed by 6 bases and 3 bases, with 14 bases remaining between them.